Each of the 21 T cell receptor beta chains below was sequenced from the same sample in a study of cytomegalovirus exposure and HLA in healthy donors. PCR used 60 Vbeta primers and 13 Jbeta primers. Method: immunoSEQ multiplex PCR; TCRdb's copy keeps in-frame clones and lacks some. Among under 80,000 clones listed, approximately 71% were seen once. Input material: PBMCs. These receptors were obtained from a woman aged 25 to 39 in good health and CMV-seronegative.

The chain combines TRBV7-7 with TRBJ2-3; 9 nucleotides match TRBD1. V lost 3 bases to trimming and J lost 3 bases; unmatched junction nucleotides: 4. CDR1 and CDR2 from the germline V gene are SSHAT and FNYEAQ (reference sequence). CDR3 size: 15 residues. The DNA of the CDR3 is TGTGCCAGCAGCTTGGGGACAGGGTCGACAGATACGCAGTATTTT. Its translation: CASSLGTGSTDTQYF.

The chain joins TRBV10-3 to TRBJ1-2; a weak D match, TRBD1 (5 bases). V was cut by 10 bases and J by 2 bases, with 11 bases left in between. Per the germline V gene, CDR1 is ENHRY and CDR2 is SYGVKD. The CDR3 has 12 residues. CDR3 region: CASGAGNYGYTF. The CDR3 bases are TGTGCCAGCGGGGCAGGGAACTATGGCTACACCTTC.

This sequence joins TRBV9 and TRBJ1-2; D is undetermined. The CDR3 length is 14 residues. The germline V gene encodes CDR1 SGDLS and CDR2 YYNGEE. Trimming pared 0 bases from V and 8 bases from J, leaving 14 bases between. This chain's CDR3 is CASSVGPNRGGYTF. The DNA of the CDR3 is TGTGCCAGCAGCGTAGGGCCAAACCGGGGAGGCTACACCTTC.

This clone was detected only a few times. CDR3 region: CASSFLAGGQGGELFF. The CDR3 DNA is TGCGCCAGCAGCTTCCTAGCGGGGGGGCAAGGCGGGGAGCTGTTTTTT. V and J are TRBV5-1 and TRBJ2-2; 12 bases are a match to TRBD2. The CDR3 is made up of 16 amino acids. Germline V gene data show CDR1 as SGHRS and CDR2 as YFSETQ. The trim removed 2 bases at V and 7 bases at J, leaving 6 bases unmatched. The full variable domain, rest sourced from reference TRBV5-1 and TRBJ2-2, is KAGVTQTPRYLIKTRGQQVTLSCSPISGHRSVSWYQQTPGQGLQFLFEYFSETQRNKGNFPGRFSGRQFSNSRSEMNVSTLELGDSALYLCASSFLAGGQGGELFFGEGSRLTVL.

For the CDR3, the DNA is TGTGCCAGTAGTATGCGGGGAGGAGAAAAACTGTTTTTT. It encodes CASSMRGGEKLFF. The gene calls are TRBV19 and TRBJ1-4; D gene unclear. Between the trimmed V and J ends, which lost 3 bases and 8 bases, there was a span of 10 bases. Germline V gene sequence: CDR1 LNHDA, CDR2 SQIVND (reference sequence). CDR3 length: 13 amino acids.

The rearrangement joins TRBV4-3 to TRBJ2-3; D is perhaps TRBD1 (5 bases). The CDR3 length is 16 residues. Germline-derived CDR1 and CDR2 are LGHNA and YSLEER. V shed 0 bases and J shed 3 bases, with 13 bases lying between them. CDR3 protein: CASSQESRAGTDTQYF. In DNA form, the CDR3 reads TGCGCCAGCAGCCAAGAATCTCGGGCAGGGACAGATACGCAGTATTTT.

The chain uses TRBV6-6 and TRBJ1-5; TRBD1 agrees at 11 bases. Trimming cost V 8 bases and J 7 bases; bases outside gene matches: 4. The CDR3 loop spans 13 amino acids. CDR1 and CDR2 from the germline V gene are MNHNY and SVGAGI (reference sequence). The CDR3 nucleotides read TGTGCCAGCGGACAGGGGGCTCTACAGCCCCAGCATTTT. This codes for CASGQGALQPQHF.

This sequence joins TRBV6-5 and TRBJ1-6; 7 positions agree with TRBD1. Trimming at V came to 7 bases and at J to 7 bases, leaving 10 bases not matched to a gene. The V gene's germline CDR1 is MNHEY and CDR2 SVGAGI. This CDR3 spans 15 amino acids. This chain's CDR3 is CASNLGPGQNSPLHF. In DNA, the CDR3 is TGTGCCAGCAATCTGGGACCGGGACAGAATTCACCCCTCCACTTT.

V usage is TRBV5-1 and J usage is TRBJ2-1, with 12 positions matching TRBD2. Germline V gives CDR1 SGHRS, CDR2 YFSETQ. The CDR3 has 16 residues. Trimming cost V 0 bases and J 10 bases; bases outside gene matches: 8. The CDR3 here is CASSLGLAGVMGEQFF. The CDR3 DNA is TGCGCCAGCAGCTTGGGACTAGCGGGGGTGATGGGGGAGCAGTTCTTC.

The CDR3 here is CASSSGLAGNNEQFF. The CDR3 DNA follows: TGTGCCAGCAGCTCGGGACTAGCGGGGAACAATGAGCAGTTCTTC. The J gene is TRBJ2-1, the V gene TRBV7-3, with 13 bases matching TRBD2. The CDR3 runs 15 residues. The germline CDR1 and CDR2 sequences are SGHTA and FQGTGA. V lost 4 bases to trimming and J lost 5 bases; unmatched junction nucleotides: 2.

CDR3 in amino acids: CASSAGRNTEAFF. In DNA, the CDR3 is TGCGCCAGCAGTGCTGGCAGGAACACTGAAGCTTTCTTT. J is TRBJ1-1 and V is TRBV10-2; D remains unclear. CDR1 and CDR2 from the germline V gene are WSHSY and SAAADI. The ends were cut back, 4 bases at V and 1 base at J, with 7 bases in the middle. This CDR3 has 13 amino acids.

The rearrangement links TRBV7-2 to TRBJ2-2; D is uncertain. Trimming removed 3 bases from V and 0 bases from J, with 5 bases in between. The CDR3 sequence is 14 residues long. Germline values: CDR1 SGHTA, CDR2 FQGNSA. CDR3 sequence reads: CASSFSPNTGELFF. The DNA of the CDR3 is TGTGCCAGCAGCTTCTCCCCGAACACCGGGGAGCTGTTTTTT.

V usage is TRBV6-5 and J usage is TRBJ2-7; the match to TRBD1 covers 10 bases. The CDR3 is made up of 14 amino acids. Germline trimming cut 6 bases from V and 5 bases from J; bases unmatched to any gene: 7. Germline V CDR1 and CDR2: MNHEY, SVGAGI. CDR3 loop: CASRPGTGANEQYF. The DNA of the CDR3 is TGTGCCAGCAGACCCGGGACAGGGGCCAACGAGCAGTACTTC.

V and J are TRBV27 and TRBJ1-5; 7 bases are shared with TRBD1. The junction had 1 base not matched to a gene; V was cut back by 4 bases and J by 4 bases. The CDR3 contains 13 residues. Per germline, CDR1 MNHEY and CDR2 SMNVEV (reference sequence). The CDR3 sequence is CASSWDRNQPQHF. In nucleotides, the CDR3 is TGTGCCAGCAGTTGGGACAGAAATCAGCCCCAGCATTTT.

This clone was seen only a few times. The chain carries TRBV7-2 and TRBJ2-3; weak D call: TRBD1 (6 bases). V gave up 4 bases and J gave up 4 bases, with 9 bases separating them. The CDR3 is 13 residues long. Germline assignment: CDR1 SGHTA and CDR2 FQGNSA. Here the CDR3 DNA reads TGTGCCAGCAGCTACAGGGAATCAGATACGCAGTATTTT. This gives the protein CASSYRESDTQYF. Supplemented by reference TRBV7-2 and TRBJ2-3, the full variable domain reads GAGVSQSPSNKVTEKGKDVELRCDPISGHTALYWYRQSLGQGLEFLIYFQGNSAPDKSGLPSDRFSAERTGGSVSTLTIQRTQQEDSAVYLCASSYRESDTQYFGPGTRLTVL.

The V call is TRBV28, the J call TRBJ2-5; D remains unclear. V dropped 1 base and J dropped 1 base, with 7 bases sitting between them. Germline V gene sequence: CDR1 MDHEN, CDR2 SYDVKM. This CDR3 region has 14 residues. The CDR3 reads CASSLSLGQETQYF. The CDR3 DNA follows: TGTGCCAGCAGTTTATCCCTAGGCCAAGAGACCCAGTACTTC.

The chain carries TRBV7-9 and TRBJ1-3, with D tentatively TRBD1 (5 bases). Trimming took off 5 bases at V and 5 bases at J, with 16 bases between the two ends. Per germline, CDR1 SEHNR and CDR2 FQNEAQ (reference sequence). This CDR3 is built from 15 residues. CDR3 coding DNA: TGTGCCAGCAGCCCTCACGGGCAGGGAAGAAACACCATATATTTT. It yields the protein CASSPHGQGRNTIYF.

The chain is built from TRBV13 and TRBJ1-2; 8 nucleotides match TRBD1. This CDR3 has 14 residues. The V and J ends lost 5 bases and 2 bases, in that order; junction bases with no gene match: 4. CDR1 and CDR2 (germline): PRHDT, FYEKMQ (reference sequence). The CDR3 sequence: CASSPGQGNYGYTF. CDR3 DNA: TGTGCCAGCAGCCCAGGACAGGGCAACTATGGCTACACCTTC.

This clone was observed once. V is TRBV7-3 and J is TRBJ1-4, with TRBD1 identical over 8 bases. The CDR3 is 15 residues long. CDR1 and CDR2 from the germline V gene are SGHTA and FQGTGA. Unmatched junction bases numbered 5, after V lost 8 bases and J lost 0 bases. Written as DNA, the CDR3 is TGTGCCAGCGAGGGACAGGATACAACTAATGAAAAACTGTTTTTT. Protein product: CASEGQDTTNEKLFF.

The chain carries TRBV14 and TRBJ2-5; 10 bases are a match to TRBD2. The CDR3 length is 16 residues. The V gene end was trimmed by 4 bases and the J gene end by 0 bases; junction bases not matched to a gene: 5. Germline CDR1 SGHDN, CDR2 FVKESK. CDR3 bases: TGTGCCAGCAGCCTCCTTAGCGGGGGGTACCAAGAGACCCAGTACTTC. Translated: CASSLLSGGYQETQYF.

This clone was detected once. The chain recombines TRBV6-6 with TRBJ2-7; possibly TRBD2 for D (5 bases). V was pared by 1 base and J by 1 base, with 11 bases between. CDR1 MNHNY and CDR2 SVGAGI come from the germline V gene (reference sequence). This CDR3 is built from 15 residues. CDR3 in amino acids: CASSYCGFLSYEQYF. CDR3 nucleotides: TGTGCCAGCAGTTACTGCGGGTTTTTATCCTACGAGCAGTACTTC.